This paragraph covers one T cell receptor (beta chain) sequence. The data derive from a study of blood T cell repertoires in COVID-19. CDR3 length: 13 amino acids. Per the germline V gene, CDR1 is GTSNPN and CDR2 is SVGIG (reference sequence). Losses at the gene ends were 2 bases for V and 5 bases for J; bases not matched to a gene: 5. Clones were read by immunoSEQ multiplex PCR, and TCRdb kept only the in-frame ones, dropping some. The sample shows more than 100,000 clones, about four fifths of them seen only once. Sequencing input: peripheral blood. The V gene is TRBV30, the J gene TRBJ1-1; 7 nucleotides match TRBD1. The TCR was taken from a man between 65 and 85 years old with acute or convalescent COVID-19. CDR3 region: CAWSIAGGTEAFF. Here the CDR3 DNA reads TGTGCCTGGAGTATAGCAGGGGGGACTGAAGCTTTCTTT.